This is a list of T cell receptor beta chains from one sample in a study of blood T cell repertoires in COVID-19. Using immunoSEQ multiplex PCR, the repertoire was profiled, and TCRdb retains in-frame clones only, with some absent. The table has just under 85,000 clones, over 80% seen once. Material for sequencing was peripheral blood. The receptors originated from a woman aged 80 or older with acute or convalescent COVID-19. The CDR3 runs from the conserved cysteine through the conserved F or W. D genes are given only for firm matches. A clone size is listed for some rows: how often the clone was seen (once, few, many), or a class if it is expanded.

few	.	TRBJ2-1	TRBV7-5	TGTGCCAGAAGCTTAGTGGTAGCAGATTCCTACAATGAGCAGTTCTTC	CARSLVVADSYNEQFF
.	TRBD1	TRBJ1-2	TRBV5-6	TGTGCCAGCAGCTTGGCTGGACAGGGTCGTGGCTACACCTTC	CASSLAGQGRGYTF
.	TRBD1	TRBJ1-5	TRBV6-5	TGTGCCAGCATTTATGGGACAGGGTCCGGCAATCAGCCCCAGCATTTT	CASIYGTGSGNQPQHF
.	.	TRBJ1-2	TRBV7-2	TGTGCCAGCAGCCCCCGGCGGGGGGGCTATGGCTACACCTTC	CASSPRRGGYGYTF
.	TRBD1	TRBJ2-7	TRBV23-1	TGCGCCAGCAGTCAATCAGGACAGGCCACCTACGAGCAGTACTTC	CASSQSGQATYEQYF
.	TRBD2	TRBJ2-7	TRBV19	TGTGCCAGTAGTCTTGAGGGGGGGACTAGATCATCCTACGAGCAGTACTTC	CASSLEGGTRSSYEQYF
.	TRBD2	TRBJ2-3	TRBV5-1	TGCGCCAGCAGCTTGGAAGTAGCGGGAGGGTGGAATACGCAGTATTTT	CASSLEVAGGWNTQYF
.	.	TRBJ2-3	TRBV5-3	TGTGCCAGAAGCGATCAGGAGGAACGCACAGATACGCAGTATTTT	CARSDQEERTDTQYF
.	TRBD2	TRBJ2-7	TRBV5-6	TGTGCCAGCAGCTTAGGCCTCGCTAGCGGGATGTTGGACTTC	CASSLGLASGMLDF
.	.	TRBJ1-1	TRBV28	TGTGCCAGCAGTTTAGACAGTTACACTGAAGCTTTCTTT	CASSLDSYTEAFF
.	.	TRBJ2-5	TRBV20-1	TGCAGTGCTAGTACGGCTAGGGGGTACCAAGAGACCCAGTACTTC	CSASTARGYQETQYF
few	TRBD2	TRBJ2-7	TRBV6-5	TGTGCCAGCAGGCTAGCGGTATCAGACTTCTACGAGCAGTACTTC	CASRLAVSDFYEQYF
.	.	TRBJ2-5	TRBV19	TGTGCCAGTAGTGGTAGCGGAGAGGGCCTGGAGACCCAGTACTTC	CASSGSGEGLETQYF
.	.	TRBJ1-2	TRBV6-6	TGTGCCAGCAGTTACTTAGAATATGGCTACACCTTC	CASSYLEYGYTF
few	TRBD1	TRBJ2-5	TRBV5-1	TGCGCCAGCAGCTTTCAGGGGGCGATGGGAGAGACCCAGTACTTC	CASSFQGAMGETQYF
.	.	TRBJ1-6	TRBV2	TGTGCCAGCAGTGATAGTAGCAGGGATAATTCACCCCTCCACTTT	CASSDSSRDNSPLHF
.	.	TRBJ1-1	TRBV25-1	TGTGCCAGCAGTGAATATTGGGGGGGTGAAGCTTTCTTT	CASSEYWGGEAFF
.	.	TRBJ1-4	TRBV19	TGTGCCAGTAGTGGGGCGGAAGCAACTAATGAAAAACTGTTTTTT	CASSGAEATNEKLFF
once	TRBD1	TRBJ2-2	TRBV15	TGTGCCACCAGCGGACAGGGGGCTTCCACCGGGGAGCTGTTTTTT	CATSGQGASTGELFF
.	.	TRBJ2-2	TRBV29-1	TGCAGCGTCTCCATTGGGCCCACTAGAAACACCGGGGAGCTGTTTTTT	CSVSIGPTRNTGELFF
.	.	TRBJ2-5	TRBV24-1	TGTGCCACCAGTGCCTTAGGGGGGGGAGAGACCCAGTACTTC	CATSALGGGETQYF
.	TRBD1	TRBJ2-3	TRBV2	TGTGCCACGATGGACAGGGGGTCCGATACGCAGTATTTT	CATMDRGSDTQYF
.	TRBD2	TRBJ2-1	TRBV5-4	TGTGCCAGCAGCACCGATGGCGGGAGGCAAGGCAATGAGCAGTTCTTC	CASSTDGGRQGNEQFF
.	TRBD2	TRBJ2-1	TRBV19	TGTGCCAGTAGCCCGACTAGCGGGAGCTTCTATGAGCAGTTCTTC	CASSPTSGSFYEQFF
.	.	TRBJ1-2	TRBV7-8	TGTGCCAGCAGCCCCAACGGGGAGGGCTATGGCTACACCTTC	CASSPNGEGYGYTF
.	TRBD2	TRBJ2-7	TRBV11-2	TGTGCCAGCAGCTCCGACTCGGGACTAGCGGGAGAAGCCGACGAGCAGTACTTC	CASSSDSGLAGEADEQYF
few	TRBD1	TRBJ1-1	TRBV11-2	TGTGCCAGCAGCCTCGACAGGGACACTGAAGCTTTCTTT	CASSLDRDTEAFF
.	.	TRBJ1-3	TRBV29-1	TGCAGCGTTGAGGATCCCCGTGGGGGGAGATTTGGAAACACCATATATTTT	CSVEDPRGGRFGNTIYF
.	TRBD2	TRBJ2-5	TRBV5-6	TGTGCCAGCAGCTTGATAGCGGGCCCGCAAGAGACCCAGTACTTC	CASSLIAGPQETQYF
.	.	TRBJ1-1	TRBV7-9	TGTGCCAGCAGCACATCCCAGGGGTTGGGCACTGAAGCTTTCTTT	CASSTSQGLGTEAFF
once	TRBD2	TRBJ2-7	TRBV2	TGTGCCAGCACCTTTGCTAGCGGGAGGGTCCACGAGCAGTACTTC	CASTFASGRVHEQYF
.	TRBD2	TRBJ2-7	TRBV20-1	TGCAGTGCTAGTGACCCGTTGGCGGGAGGATACGAGCAGTACTTC	CSASDPLAGGYEQYF
.	TRBD2	TRBJ2-7	TRBV6-2/TRBV6-3	TGTGCCAGCAGCTCAACTAGCGGGAGGCAAGGGTCCTACGAGCAGTACTTC	CASSSTSGRQGSYEQYF
.	.	TRBJ2-2	TRBV7-2	TGTGCCAGCAGCTTAGTGGGGGGTGGCGGGGAGCTGTTTTTT	CASSLVGGGGELFF
few	TRBD1	TRBJ1-1	TRBV6-6	TGTGCCAGCAGTCCACAGGGGCCTGAAGCTTTCTTT	CASSPQGPEAFF
.	TRBD1	TRBJ1-2	TRBV3-1/TRBV3-2	TGTGCCAGCAAATTTCGAGAGGGGGCAGACTATGGCTACACCTTC	CASKFREGADYGYTF
.	.	TRBJ2-5	TRBV7-9	TGTGCCAGCAGCCCCGCGGGCAGCCAAGAGACCCAGTACTTC	CASSPAGSQETQYF
.	.	TRBJ2-3	TRBV5-4	TGTGCCAGCAGCTTGGGTCAGGCCTTCGGCACAGATACGCAGTATTTT	CASSLGQAFGTDTQYF
.	.	TRBJ2-7	TRBV6-5	TGTGCCAGCAGCGACCTGGGCGGGTACGAGCAGTACTTC	CASSDLGGYEQYF
.	TRBD2	TRBJ2-5	TRBV5-4	TGTGCCAGCAGCTTGGTCCTAGCGGGCCAAGAGACCCAGTACTTC	CASSLVLAGQETQYF
.	.	TRBJ2-7	TRBV2	TGTGCCAGCTCTAGACAGCCCTACGAGCAGTACTTC	CASSRQPYEQYF
.	TRBD2	TRBJ2-7	TRBV7-6	TGTGCCAGCAGCCTCGGACTAGCGGGAACAGCCTACGAGCAGTACTTC	CASSLGLAGTAYEQYF
.	TRBD2	TRBJ2-1	TRBV7-7	TGTGCTAGCAGCCCCGGAGCGGGAGGGTACAATGAGCAGTTCTTC	CASSPGAGGYNEQFF
.	.	TRBJ1-2	TRBV28	TGTGCCAGCAGTCCCTACACAAGGGGAGGAAACTATGGCTACACCTTC	CASSPYTRGGNYGYTF
.	TRBD2	TRBJ2-2	TRBV28	TGTGCCAGCAGTTTAGGTGGGAGGGAGGAGGAGCTGTTTTTT	CASSLGGREEELFF
.	TRBD1	TRBJ2-4	TRBV5-1	TGCGCCAGCAGCTTGCAGCCGGGACAGGGTACCAAAAACATTCAGTACTTC	CASSLQPGQGTKNIQYF
once	TRBD1	TRBJ2-5	TRBV18	TGTGCCAGCTCACCAAGACAGGGACAGGGCCAAGAGACCCAGTACTTC	CASSPRQGQGQETQYF
.	TRBD2	TRBJ2-2	TRBV27	TGTGCCAGCGGACTAGCGGGAGTCACCGGGGAGCTGTTTTTT	CASGLAGVTGELFF
.	.	TRBJ2-2	TRBV11-3	TGTGCCAGCAGCAGCCCCGGGTTACTTAACACCGGGGAGCTGTTTTTT	CASSSPGLLNTGELFF
.	.	TRBJ1-4	TRBV5-1	TGCGCCAGCAGCTTGACCGGGAAGCCAACTAATGAAAAACTGTTTTTT	CASSLTGKPTNEKLFF
.	.	TRBJ1-4	TRBV25-1	TGTGCCAGGAGGGGAGGGTCGGACCTAAATGAAAAACTGTTTTTT	CARRGGSDLNEKLFF